This T cell receptor beta chain was recovered during a study of blood T cells in healthy people across ages. The CDR3 consists of 16 residues. The germline CDR1 and CDR2 sequences are SGDLS and YYNGEE. Trimming stripped 0 bases from V and 14 bases from J, with 25 bases between. Next came a second PCR, run for about 6 to 12 cycles, which used a sample-barcoded 5' primer along with a J-beta primer mix. With 12 random nucleotides, a template-switch adaptor tagged each individual cDNA molecule. TCRdb reanalysed the 5' RACE reads using MiXCR and keeps one entry per CDR3 protein. The table has over 700,000 distinct CDR3 sequences, around half seen once; the top ten hold roughly 40%.

The sequenced material came from blood. This clonotype was sampled from an elderly man in good health. This chain links TRBV9 with TRBJ2-3, with D tentatively TRBD1 (6 bases). The CDR3 bases are TGTGCCAGCAGCGTAGAGAGGCTAGCTGAGGACAGAGACGCGTATTTT. Translating gives CASSVERLAEDRDAYF.